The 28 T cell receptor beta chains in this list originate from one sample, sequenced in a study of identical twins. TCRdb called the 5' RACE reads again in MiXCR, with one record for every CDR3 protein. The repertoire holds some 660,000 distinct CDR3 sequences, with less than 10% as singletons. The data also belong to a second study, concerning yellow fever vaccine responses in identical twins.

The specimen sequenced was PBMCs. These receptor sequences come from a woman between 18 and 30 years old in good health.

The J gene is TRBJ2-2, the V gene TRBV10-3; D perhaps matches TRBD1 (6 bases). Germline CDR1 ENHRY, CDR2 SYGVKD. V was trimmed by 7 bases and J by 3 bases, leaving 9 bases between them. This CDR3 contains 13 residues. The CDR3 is CAIKQGDTGELFF. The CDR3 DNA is TGTGCCATCAAACAGGGCGACACCGGGGAGCTGTTTTTT.

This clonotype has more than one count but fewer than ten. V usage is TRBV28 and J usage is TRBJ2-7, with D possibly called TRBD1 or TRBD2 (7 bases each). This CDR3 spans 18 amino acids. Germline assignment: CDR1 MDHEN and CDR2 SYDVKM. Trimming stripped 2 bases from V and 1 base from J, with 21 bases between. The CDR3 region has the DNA TGTGCCAGCAGTTTAGGGAGGGCCGACAGGGAAGGTTCCTACGAGCAGTACTTC. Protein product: CASSLGRADREGSYEQYF.

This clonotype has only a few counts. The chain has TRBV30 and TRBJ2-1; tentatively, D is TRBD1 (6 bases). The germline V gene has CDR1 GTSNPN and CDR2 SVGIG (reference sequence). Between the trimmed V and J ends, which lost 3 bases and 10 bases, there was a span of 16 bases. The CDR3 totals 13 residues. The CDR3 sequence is CAWSERQAWEQFF. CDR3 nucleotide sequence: TGTGCCTGGAGCGAGAGACAGGCGTGGGAGCAGTTCTTC.

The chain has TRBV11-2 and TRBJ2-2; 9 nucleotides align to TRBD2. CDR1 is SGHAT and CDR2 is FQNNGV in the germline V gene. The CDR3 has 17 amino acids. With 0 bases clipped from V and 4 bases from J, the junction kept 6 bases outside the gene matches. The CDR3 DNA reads TGTGCCAGCAGCTTAGATGGTAGCGGGAGTCTCACCGGGGAGCTGTTTTTT. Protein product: CASSLDGSGSLTGELFF. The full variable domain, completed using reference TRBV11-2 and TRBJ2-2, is EAGVAQSPRYKIIEKRQSVAFWCNPISGHATLYWYQQILGQGPKLLIQFQNNGVVDDSQLPKDRFSAERLKGVDSTLKIQPAKLEDSAVYLCASSLDGSGSLTGELFFGEGSRLTVL.

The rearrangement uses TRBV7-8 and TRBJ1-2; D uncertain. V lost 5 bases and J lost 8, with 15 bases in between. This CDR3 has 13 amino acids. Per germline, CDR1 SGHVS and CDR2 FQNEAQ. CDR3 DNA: TGTGCCAGCAGCCAGCTTGTTGCGGGGGGCTACACCTTC. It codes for CASSQLVAGGYTF.

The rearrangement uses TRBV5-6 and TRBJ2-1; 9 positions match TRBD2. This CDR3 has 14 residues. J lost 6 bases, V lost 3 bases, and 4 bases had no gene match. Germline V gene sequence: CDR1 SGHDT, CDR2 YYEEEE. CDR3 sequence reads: CASSSGTSTNEQFF. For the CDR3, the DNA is TGTGCCAGCAGCTCCGGGACTAGCACCAATGAGCAGTTCTTC.

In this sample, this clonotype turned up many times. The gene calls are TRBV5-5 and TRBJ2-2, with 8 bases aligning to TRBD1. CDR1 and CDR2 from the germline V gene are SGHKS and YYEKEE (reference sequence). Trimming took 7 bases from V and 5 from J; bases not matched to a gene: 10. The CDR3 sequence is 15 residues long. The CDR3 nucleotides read TGTGCCAGCGCCAGGGCAGGGGGCGGAACCGGGGAGCTGTTTTTT. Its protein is CASARAGGGTGELFF.

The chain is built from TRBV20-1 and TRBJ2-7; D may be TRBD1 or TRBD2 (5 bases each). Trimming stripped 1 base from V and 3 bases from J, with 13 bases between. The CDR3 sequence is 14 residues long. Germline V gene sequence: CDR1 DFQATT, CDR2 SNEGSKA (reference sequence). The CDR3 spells CSARAMGESYEQYF. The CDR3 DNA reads TGCAGTGCTAGAGCCATGGGGGAAAGCTACGAGCAGTACTTC.

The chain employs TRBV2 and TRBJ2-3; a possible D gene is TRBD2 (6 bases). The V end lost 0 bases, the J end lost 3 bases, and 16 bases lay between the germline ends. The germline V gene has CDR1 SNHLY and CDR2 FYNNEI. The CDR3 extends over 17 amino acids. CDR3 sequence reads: CASSEADLARLTDTQYF. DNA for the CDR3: TGTGCCAGCAGTGAAGCGGACCTAGCGAGACTTACAGATACGCAGTATTTT.

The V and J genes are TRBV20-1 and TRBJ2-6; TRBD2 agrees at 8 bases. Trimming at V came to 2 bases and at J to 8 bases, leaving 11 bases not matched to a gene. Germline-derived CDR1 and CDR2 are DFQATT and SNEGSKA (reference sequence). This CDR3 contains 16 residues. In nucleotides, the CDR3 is TGCAGTGCTAGACCGGGGGGGCTCCGGCTTACCAACGTCCTGACTTTC. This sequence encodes CSARPGGLRLTNVLTF.

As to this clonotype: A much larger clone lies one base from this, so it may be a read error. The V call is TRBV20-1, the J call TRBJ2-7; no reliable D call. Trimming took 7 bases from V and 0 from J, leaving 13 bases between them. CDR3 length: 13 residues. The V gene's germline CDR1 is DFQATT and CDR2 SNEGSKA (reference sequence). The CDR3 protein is CSVPTVVSYEQYF. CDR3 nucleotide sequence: TGCAGTGTACCTACGGTGGTCTCCTACGAGCAGTACTTC.

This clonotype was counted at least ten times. The CDR3 bases are TGCAGTGCCCCCCCCGGGGGTCCCTACAATGAGCAGTTCTTC. Translated: CSAPPGGPYNEQFF. This sequence joins TRBV20-1 and TRBJ2-1, with a weak D call TRBD2 (6 bases). Germline V gene lookup returns CDR1 DFQATT and CDR2 SNEGSKA (reference sequence). This CDR3 has 14 residues. Trimming took 6 bases from V and 2 from J, leaving 14 bases between them.

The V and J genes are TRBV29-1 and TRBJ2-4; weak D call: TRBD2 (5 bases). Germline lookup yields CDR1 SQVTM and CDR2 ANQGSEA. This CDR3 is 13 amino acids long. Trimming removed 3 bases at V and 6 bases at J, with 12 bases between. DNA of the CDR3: TGCAGCGTTGATACGGGAACACGAAACATTCAGTACTTC. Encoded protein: CSVDTGTRNIQYF.

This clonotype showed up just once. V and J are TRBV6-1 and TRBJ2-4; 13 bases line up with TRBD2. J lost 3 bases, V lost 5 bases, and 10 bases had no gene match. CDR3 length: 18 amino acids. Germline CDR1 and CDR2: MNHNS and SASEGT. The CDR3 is CASSPTSGGAVGKNIQYF. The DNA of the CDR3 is TGTGCCAGCAGTCCAACTAGCGGGGGGGCCGTAGGCAAAAACATTCAGTACTTC.

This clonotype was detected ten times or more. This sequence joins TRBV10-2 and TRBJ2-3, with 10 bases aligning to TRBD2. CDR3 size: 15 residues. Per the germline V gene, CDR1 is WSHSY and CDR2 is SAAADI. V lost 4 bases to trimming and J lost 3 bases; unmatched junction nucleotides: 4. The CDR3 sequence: CASSALAGATDTQYF. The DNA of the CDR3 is TGCGCCAGCAGTGCGCTAGCGGGAGCAACAGATACGCAGTATTTT.

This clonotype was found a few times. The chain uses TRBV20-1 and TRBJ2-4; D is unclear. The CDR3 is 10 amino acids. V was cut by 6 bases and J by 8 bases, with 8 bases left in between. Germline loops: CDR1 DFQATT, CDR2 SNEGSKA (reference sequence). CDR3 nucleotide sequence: TGCAGTGCCGCAGTAGACATTCAGTACTTC. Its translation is CSAAVDIQYF.

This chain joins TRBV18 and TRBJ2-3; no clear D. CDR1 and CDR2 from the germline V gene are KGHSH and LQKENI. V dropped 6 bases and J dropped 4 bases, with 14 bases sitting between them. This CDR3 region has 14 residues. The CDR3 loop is CASSPSRGPDTQYF. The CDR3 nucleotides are TGTGCCAGCTCCCCCTCAAGAGGCCCAGATACGCAGTATTTT.

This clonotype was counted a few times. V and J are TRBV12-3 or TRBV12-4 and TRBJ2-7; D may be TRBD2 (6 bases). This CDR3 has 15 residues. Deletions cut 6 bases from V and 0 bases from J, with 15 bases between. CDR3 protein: CASSSGLSSSYEQYF. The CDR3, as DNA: TGTGCCAGCAGCTCGGGACTGTCGAGCTCCTACGAGCAGTACTTC.

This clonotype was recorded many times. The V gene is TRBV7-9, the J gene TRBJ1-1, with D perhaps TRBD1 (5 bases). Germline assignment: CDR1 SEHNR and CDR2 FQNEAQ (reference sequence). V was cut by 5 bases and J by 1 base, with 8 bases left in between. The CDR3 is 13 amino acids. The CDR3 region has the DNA TGTGCCAGCAGCGCCACAGGGAACACTGAAGCTTTCTTT. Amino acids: CASSATGNTEAFF.

DNA for the CDR3: TGCGCCAGCAGCTTGGGGGGACACTTGAACGAGCAGTACTTC. Residues: CASSLGGHLNEQYF. The rearrangement joins TRBV5-1 to TRBJ2-7; a possible D gene is TRBD1 (6 bases). The CDR3 is 14 amino acids. Germline CDR1 is SGHRS and CDR2 is YFSETQ. The V end lost 0 bases, the J end lost 5 bases, and 12 bases lay between the germline ends.

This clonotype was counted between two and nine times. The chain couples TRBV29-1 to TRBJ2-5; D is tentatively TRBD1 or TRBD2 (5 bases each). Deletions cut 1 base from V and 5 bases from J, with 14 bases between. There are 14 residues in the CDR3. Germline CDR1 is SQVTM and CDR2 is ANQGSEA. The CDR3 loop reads CSVEVVGTRETQYF. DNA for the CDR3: TGCAGCGTTGAAGTAGTGGGGACCCGGGAGACCCAGTACTTC.

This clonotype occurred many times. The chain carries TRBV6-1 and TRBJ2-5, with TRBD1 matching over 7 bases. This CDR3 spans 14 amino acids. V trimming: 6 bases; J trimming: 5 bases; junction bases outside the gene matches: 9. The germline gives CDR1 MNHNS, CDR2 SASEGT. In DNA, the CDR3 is TGTGCCAGCAGGCGTCCAGGGGGTCGGGAGACCCAGTACTTC. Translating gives CASRRPGGRETQYF.

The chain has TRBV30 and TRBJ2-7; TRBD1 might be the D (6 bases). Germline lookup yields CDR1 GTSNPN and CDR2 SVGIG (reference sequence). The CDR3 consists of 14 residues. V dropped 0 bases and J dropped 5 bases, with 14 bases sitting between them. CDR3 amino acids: CAWSVSFRGNEQYF. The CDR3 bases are TGTGCCTGGAGTGTATCGTTCAGGGGAAACGAGCAGTACTTC.

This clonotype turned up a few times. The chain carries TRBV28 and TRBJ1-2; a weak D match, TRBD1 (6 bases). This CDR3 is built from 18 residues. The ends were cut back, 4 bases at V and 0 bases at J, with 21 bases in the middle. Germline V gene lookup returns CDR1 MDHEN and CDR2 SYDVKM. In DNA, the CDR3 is TGTGCCAGCAGTTCGTCGTCCTCGTTGGGGGGGCCTAACTATGGCTACACCTTC. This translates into CASSSSSSLGGPNYGYTF.

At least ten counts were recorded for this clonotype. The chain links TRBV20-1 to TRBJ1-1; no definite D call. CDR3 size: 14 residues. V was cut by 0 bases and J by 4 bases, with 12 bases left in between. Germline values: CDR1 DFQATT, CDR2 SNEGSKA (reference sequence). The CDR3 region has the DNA TGCAGTGCTAGAGATTATGCCGGCGGCACTGAAGCTTTCTTT. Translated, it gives CSARDYAGGTEAFF.

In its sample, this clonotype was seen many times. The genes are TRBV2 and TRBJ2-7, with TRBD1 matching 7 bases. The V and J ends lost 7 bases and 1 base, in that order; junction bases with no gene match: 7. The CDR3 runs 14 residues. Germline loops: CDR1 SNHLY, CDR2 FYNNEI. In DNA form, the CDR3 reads TGTGCCAGCATCAACCTCAGGGGGTCCTACGAGCAGTACTTC. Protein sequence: CASINLRGSYEQYF.

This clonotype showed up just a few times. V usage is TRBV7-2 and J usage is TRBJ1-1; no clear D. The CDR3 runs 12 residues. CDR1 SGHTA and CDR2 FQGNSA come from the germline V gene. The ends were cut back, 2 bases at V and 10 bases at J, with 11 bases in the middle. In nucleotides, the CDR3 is TGTGCCAGCAGCTTAATAAGCAGGCGAGCTTTCTTT. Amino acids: CASSLISRRAFF.

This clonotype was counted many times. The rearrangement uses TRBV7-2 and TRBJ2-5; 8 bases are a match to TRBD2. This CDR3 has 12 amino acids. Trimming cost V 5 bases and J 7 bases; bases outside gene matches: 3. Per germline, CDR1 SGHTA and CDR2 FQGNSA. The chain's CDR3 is CASSLREGTQYF. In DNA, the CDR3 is TGTGCCAGCAGCCTACGGGAGGGGACCCAGTACTTC.